Listed below are T cell receptor beta chains from one sample, sequenced in a study of blood T cell repertoires in COVID-19. Sequenced by immunoSEQ multiplex PCR; TCRdb stores in-frame clones only, minus some. The sample has roughly 70,000 clones; 90% are singletons. The sample consisted of peripheral blood. The receptors derive from a woman older than 75 with active COVID-19. The conserved cysteine and the conserved F or W are not part of the CDR3 here. The D gene is left open where the match is weak.

v_call	d_call	j_call	cdr3_aa
TRBV20-1	-	TRBJ2-6	SASRSHSGANVLT
TRBV7-9	-	TRBJ2-7	ASSSRGAQGYEQY
TRBV28	TRBD2	TRBJ2-5	ASRTSGRKVGQETQY
TRBV5-1	TRBD2	TRBJ2-7	ASSFSGSSYEQY
TRBV4-2	-	TRBJ2-6	ASSQRTHSGANVLT
TRBV24-1	TRBD2	TRBJ2-1	ATSDPTSGVTHNEQF
TRBV27	-	TRBJ2-3	ASSFRGSTDTQY
TRBV4-1	TRBD1	TRBJ2-6	ASSGQGAGGANVLT
TRBV4-1	-	TRBJ2-7	ASSPVGGLGSKQY
TRBV9	TRBD2	TRBJ2-1	ASSVGWTSGLYNEQF
TRBV3-1/TRBV3-2	TRBD1	TRBJ1-3	ASSYRGRRNTIY
TRBV19	TRBD2	TRBJ2-7	ASNHGLAGEVCEQY
TRBV7-9	TRBD1	TRBJ1-4	ASGDPGTANEKLF
TRBV14	-	TRBJ2-1	ASSQGEIVGTPIIPSNEQF
TRBV5-1	TRBD1	TRBJ2-7	ASSPRGLYEQY
TRBV6-5	-	TRBJ1-2	ASSTGYGYT
TRBV9	TRBD1	TRBJ1-1	ASSGGRNRDRAF
TRBV18	-	TRBJ2-7	ASSPAGLTYEQY
TRBV20-1	-	TRBJ2-1	SGLLGNEQF
TRBV4-2	-	TRBJ2-2	ASSQDRVQGSWNTGELF
TRBV2	-	TRBJ1-1	ASYRDQNTEAF
TRBV9	TRBD1	TRBJ1-2	ASSVGGQGSGYT
TRBV7-6	TRBD2	TRBJ2-2	ASSTGREGITGELF
TRBV29-1	-	TRBJ1-1	SVAPPGSRGTEAF
TRBV20-1	TRBD1	TRBJ2-2	SASGDRGGGELF
TRBV5-4	-	TRBJ2-1	ASSLERALLYNEQF
TRBV28	-	TRBJ2-3	ASRRQFGTDTQY
TRBV28	TRBD1	TRBJ1-5	ASSYTGGVYQPQH
TRBV6-6	-	TRBJ2-1	ASSYSRDNEQF
TRBV18	-	TRBJ2-5	ASSPGGGETQY
TRBV7-3	TRBD1	TRBJ2-7	ASSLTGGPQAYEQY
TRBV7-2	TRBD2	TRBJ2-3	ASSFWGRTSGGMTDTQY
TRBV11-2	-	TRBJ2-5	ASSSTNGGAHKRETQY
TRBV4-2	TRBD2	TRBJ2-1	ASSQAGREGRGGQF
TRBV28	-	TRBJ2-7	ASRTTADYEQY
TRBV4-1	-	TRBJ1-2	ASSHLTPPGDYGYT
TRBV6-2/TRBV6-3	-	TRBJ2-1	ASSPDRRPSYNEQF
TRBV19	TRBD1	TRBJ1-5	ASSPPGQGFQPQH
TRBV5-6	TRBD2	TRBJ2-7	ASSSMISEGLAYYYEQY
TRBV3-1/TRBV3-2	TRBD2	TRBJ2-3	ASSQGGRTDTQY
TRBV7-3	TRBD1	TRBJ2-1	ASSLTRDRGYNEQF
TRBV2	TRBD2	TRBJ2-2	ASRIGTRDTGELF
TRBV27	-	TRBJ2-6	ASSSYSGANVLT
TRBV15	TRBD1	TRBJ2-1	ATSRGTGGNEQF
TRBV5-6	TRBD2	TRBJ2-3	ASSVRLAGRMTDTQY
TRBV28	-	TRBJ1-4	ASSLSFQVEKLF
TRBV6-1	-	TRBJ2-1	ATREGHEQF
TRBV7-9	-	TRBJ1-1	ASTQQII
TRBV19	TRBD1	TRBJ1-2	ASRTGTASYGYT
TRBV5-4	-	TRBJ2-5	ASSLRAGGETQY
TRBV19	TRBD1	TRBJ2-5	ATTSGTGAGVRY
TRBV29-1	TRBD2	TRBJ2-2	SVEDSTSKNTGELF
TRBV24-1	TRBD1	TRBJ1-2	ATRDRGHGYT